This T cell receptor (beta chain) was documented in a study of blood T cell repertoires in COVID-19. Trimming removed 4 bases from V and 3 bases from J; junction bases left unmatched: 5. The CDR3 contains 16 residues. Germline values: CDR1 SGHVS, CDR2 FQNEAQ. In the original processing: Nucleated cell counts were estimated from reference gene primer amplification. Generated by immunoSEQ multiplex PCR, the TCRdb table keeps only in-frame clones and is missing some. For V, J and clone size, that table is used; D and trimming come from the DNA. The top ten clones hold 5% to 6.5% of a sample with about 59,000 clones, roughly 87% of them seen once.

V is TRBV7-8 and J is TRBJ1-3; 11 positions agree with TRBD1. The material sequenced was peripheral blood. The TCR sequence derives from an elderly man in a cohort sampled during active COVID-19. CDR3: CASSSDRGLIGNTIYF. CDR3 DNA: TGTGCCAGCAGCTCGGACAGGGGGCTTATTGGAAACACCATATATTTT.